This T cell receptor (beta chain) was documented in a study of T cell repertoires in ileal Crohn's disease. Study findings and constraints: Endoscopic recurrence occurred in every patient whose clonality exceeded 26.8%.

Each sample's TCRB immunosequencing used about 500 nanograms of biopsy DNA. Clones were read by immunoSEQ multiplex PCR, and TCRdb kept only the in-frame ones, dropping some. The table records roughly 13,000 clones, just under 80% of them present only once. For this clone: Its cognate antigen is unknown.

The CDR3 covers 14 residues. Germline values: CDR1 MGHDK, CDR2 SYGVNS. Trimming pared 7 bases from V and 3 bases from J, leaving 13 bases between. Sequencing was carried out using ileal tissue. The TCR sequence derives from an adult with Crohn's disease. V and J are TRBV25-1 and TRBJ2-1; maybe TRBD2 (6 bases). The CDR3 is CASTGTGYYNEQFF. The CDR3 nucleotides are TGTGCCAGCACCGGGACTGGATACTACAATGAGCAGTTCTTC.